This passage covers 28 T cell receptor beta chains from one sample sequenced in a study of T-cell memory formation after mild COVID-19. TCRdb re-analysed the 5' RACE reads in MiXCR, keeping a single row per CDR3 protein. The sample holds 450,000 to 650,000 distinct CDR3 sequences; over 15% are singletons and the top ten take approximately 12%. The sequencing sample was made of PBMCs or a T cell subset sorted from them (not recorded which). These receptors were taken from an adult woman who had mild COVID-19 (a few samples of this study predate the infection). Cell type and time point are not known.

The V gene is TRBV12-3 or TRBV12-4, the J gene TRBJ2-1; TRBD1 matches at 8 bases. V shed 2 bases, J shed 10 bases, and the junction held 16 bases outside the gene matches. The CDR3 sequence is 17 residues long. CDR3 DNA sequence: TGTGCCAGCAGTTTAAACAGGGGGAAATTGGGCAACTGGGAGCAGTTCTTC. Its translation is CASSLNRGKLGNWEQFF.

This clonotype was seen at least ten times. The genes are TRBV7-9 and TRBJ2-7; 10 bases are a match to TRBD2. Germline V gives CDR1 SEHNR, CDR2 FQNEAQ (reference sequence). The CDR3 totals 15 residues. J gave up 2 bases and V 5 bases, and 6 bases lay outside the gene matches. This CDR3 is CASSLTSGGAYEQYF. The CDR3 bases are TGTGCCAGCAGCCTGACGAGCGGGGGGGCCTACGAGCAGTACTTC.

This clonotype was recorded a few times. The V gene is TRBV29-1, the J gene TRBJ2-7, with TRBD1 identical over 10 bases. Looked up from germline, CDR1 is SQVTM and CDR2 is ANQGSEA. This CDR3 is 13 amino acids long. Losses at the gene ends were 6 bases for V and 7 bases for J; bases not matched to a gene: 9. CDR3 sequence (DNA): TGCAGCGTCACACGGACAGGGGGTCGGGAGCAGTACTTC. Translation: CSVTRTGGREQYF.

There are many counts of this clonotype. This rearrangement joins TRBV7-2 to TRBJ2-7; possibly TRBD1 for D (6 bases). The CDR3 has 14 residues. Germline CDR1 is SGHTA and CDR2 is FQGNSA. Trimming left V 3 bases short and J 2 bases short, with 11 bases between. CDR3 protein: CASSFARGAYEQYF. The CDR3 bases are TGTGCCAGCAGCTTCGCCAGGGGAGCCTACGAGCAGTACTTC.

The chain combines TRBV20-1 with TRBJ2-3; TRBD2 matches 12 bases. Germline trimming cut 5 bases from V and 6 bases from J; bases unmatched to any gene: 12. The CDR3 totals 16 residues. Looked up from germline, CDR1 is DFQATT and CDR2 is SNEGSKA (reference sequence). Here the CDR3 reads CSALQLGLAGLDTQYF. Written as DNA, the CDR3 is TGCAGTGCTCTCCAACTCGGACTAGCGGGACTTGATACGCAGTATTTT.

The V gene is TRBV7-2, the J gene TRBJ2-1; TRBD2 aligns across 11 bases. The CDR3 has 18 residues. Germline CDR1 is SGHTA and CDR2 is FQGNSA. V lost 6 bases and J lost 5; bases outside the gene matches: 15. CDR3 protein: CASRALRGGLADNNEQFF. The CDR3 DNA reads TGTGCCAGCAGGGCTCTCCGGGGGGGACTAGCGGACAACAATGAGCAGTTCTTC.

The chain combines TRBV12-3 or TRBV12-4 with TRBJ1-5, with D tentatively TRBD1 (6 bases). Trimming removed 6 bases at V and 2 bases at J, with 14 bases between. There are 15 residues in the CDR3. The CDR3 loop is CASRQGASGNQPQHF. The DNA for the CDR3 is TGTGCCAGCAGACAGGGAGCGAGTGGCAATCAGCCCCAGCATTTT.

There are a few counts of this clonotype. The J gene is TRBJ1-1, the V gene TRBV4-1; no clear D gene. V was cut by 1 base and J by 1 base, with 10 bases left in between. The CDR3 covers 15 residues. Germline assignment: CDR1 MGHRA and CDR2 YSYEKL. Written as DNA, the CDR3 is TGCGCCAGCAGCCAAGGGCAGACAACGAACACTGAAGCTTTCTTT. It codes for CASSQGQTTNTEAFF.

This clonotype has just a few counts. The rearrangement links TRBV7-9 to TRBJ2-7; D possibly corresponds to TRBD1 (6 bases). Germline loops: CDR1 SEHNR, CDR2 FQNEAQ (reference sequence). The CDR3 has 15 residues. The V end was cut by 4 bases, the J end by 5 bases, with 18 bases between. The CDR3 DNA sequence: TGTGCCAGCAGCTACTACGGACAGTCCATGGACGAGCAGTACTTC. Translation: CASSYYGQSMDEQYF.

The chain links TRBV20-1 to TRBJ1-2, with 9 nucleotides matching TRBD1. CDR3 length: 13 amino acids. V shed 7 bases and J 4 bases; nucleotides not matched to a gene: 7. Germline V gene sequence: CDR1 DFQATT, CDR2 SNEGSKA (reference sequence). The CDR3 coding sequence is TGCAGTGTAGGGACAGGGAATCCCTATGGCTACACCTTC. Translated: CSVGTGNPYGYTF.

In this sample, this clonotype turned up many times. The V call is TRBV7-9, the J call TRBJ2-2, with D possibly TRBD1 on 6 matching bases. V gave up 4 bases and J gave up 0 bases, with 15 bases separating them. From germline, CDR1 is SEHNR and CDR2 FQNEAQ (reference sequence). This CDR3 contains 17 residues. The CDR3 is CASSYPTGTTNTGELFF. The CDR3 bases are TGTGCCAGCAGCTATCCAACAGGGACGACGAACACCGGGGAGCTGTTTTTT.

This clonotype was counted between two and nine times. V is TRBV7-9 and J is TRBJ2-7; TRBD1 might be the D (6 bases). Germline assignment: CDR1 SEHNR and CDR2 FQNEAQ (reference sequence). This CDR3 is 15 amino acids long. The V end lost 0 bases, the J end lost 2 bases, and 11 bases lay between the germline ends. The CDR3 is CASSLASGAAYEQYF. The CDR3 coding sequence is TGTGCCAGCAGCTTAGCGTCAGGGGCCGCCTACGAGCAGTACTTC.

This chain links TRBV29-1 with TRBJ2-7; no clear D gene. The CDR3 has 10 amino acids. Germline V gene data show CDR1 as SQVTM and CDR2 as ANQGSEA. Trimming took off 4 bases at V and 5 bases at J, with 6 bases between the two ends. CDR3 residues: CSVGVNEQYF. CDR3 DNA: TGCAGCGTTGGAGTAAACGAGCAGTACTTC.

The CDR3, as DNA: TGTGCCAGCAGTACCCCGATGGCTTTGCACGAGCAGTACTTC. Its translation: CASSTPMALHEQYF. The chain uses TRBV6-5 and TRBJ2-7; D uncertain. Germline lookup yields CDR1 MNHEY and CDR2 SVGAGI. CDR3 length: 14 residues. The germline V and J ends were trimmed by 5 bases and 5 bases, with 16 bases remaining between them.

The chain links TRBV6-5 to TRBJ2-2, with D perhaps assigned TRBD1 or TRBD2 (5 bases each). CDR1 is MNHEY and CDR2 is SVGAGI in the germline V gene. V shed 1 base and J shed 10 bases, with 16 bases lying between them. The CDR3 extends over 15 amino acids. The CDR3 DNA sequence: TGTGCCAGCAGTTACTATGGGACGGCTCAGGAGGAGCTGTTTTTT. Translation: CASSYYGTAQEELFF.

This clonotype was seen more than once but under ten times. V is TRBV10-3 and J is TRBJ2-7; 7 bases line up with TRBD2. Germline-derived CDR1 and CDR2 are ENHRY and SYGVKD. This CDR3 contains 16 residues. V lost 0 bases to trimming and J lost 0 bases; unmatched junction nucleotides: 5. For the CDR3, the DNA is TGTGCCATCAGTGAGTCTGCTAGCGGCCTCTCCTACGAGCAGTACTTC. This sequence encodes CAISESASGLSYEQYF.

The chain has TRBV5-1 and TRBJ2-6, with unresolved D. In germline, CDR1 is SGHRS, CDR2 YFSETQ. V was cut by 0 bases and J by 4 bases, with 2 bases left in between. The CDR3 length is 13 residues. Here the CDR3 DNA reads TGCGCCAGCAGCTTGGAGGGGGCCAACGTCCTGACTTTC. Protein: CASSLEGANVLTF.

This clonotype occurred a few times. The gene calls are TRBV6-5 and TRBJ2-7; 10 bases fit TRBD1. The J segment lost 6 bases and the V segment lost 5 bases, leaving 13 bases of the junction unmatched. This CDR3 has 16 amino acids. The germline CDR1 and CDR2 sequences are MNHEY and SVGAGI. CDR3 in DNA: TGTGCCAGCAGTCCCTCGCCAGGGACAGGGGCCGTCGAGCAGTACTTC. Encoded protein: CASSPSPGTGAVEQYF.

This clonotype appeared a few times. The chain couples TRBV30 to TRBJ1-4; D is unresolved. The CDR3 covers 15 residues. From germline, CDR1 is GTSNPN and CDR2 SVGIG (reference sequence). Trimming shortened V by 4 bases and J by 8 bases, and 20 bases separated the two germline ends. The CDR3 bases are TGTGCCTGGAACAGCCTGGCGGGGTTGTACGAAAAACTGTTTTTT. Its protein is CAWNSLAGLYEKLFF. The full variable domain, completed using reference TRBV30 and TRBJ1-4, is SQTIHQWPATLVQPVGSPLSLECTVEGTSNPNLYWYRQAAGRGLQLLFYSVGIGQISSEVPQNLSASRPQDRQFILSSKKLLLSDSGFYLCAWNSLAGLYEKLFFGSGTQLSVL.

This clonotype was recorded a few times. The rearrangement uses TRBV4-2 and TRBJ2-5; either TRBD1 or TRBD2 may supply D (5 bases each). In germline, CDR1 is LGHNA, CDR2 YNFKEQ. Deletions cut 2 bases from V and 4 bases from J, with 14 bases between. The CDR3 loop spans 15 amino acids. CDR3 sequence reads: CASSQLDLGGETQYF. CDR3 sequence (DNA): TGTGCCAGCAGCCAACTGGACCTTGGGGGAGAGACCCAGTACTTC.

This clonotype was observed a few times. CDR3 nucleotides: TGTGCCAGCAGAGGGACTCGACAGGGCTGGCACGAGCAGTACTTC. Translating gives CASRGTRQGWHEQYF. The V call is TRBV27, the J call TRBJ2-7; D possibly corresponds to TRBD1 (7 bases). Per germline, CDR1 MNHEY and CDR2 SMNVEV (reference sequence). The V gene lost 6 bases and the J gene lost 5 bases, with 20 bases spanning the gap. There are 15 residues in the CDR3.

V is TRBV10-3 and J is TRBJ2-5, with D possibly called TRBD1 or TRBD2 (5 bases each). V was cut by 5 bases and J by 7 bases, with 17 bases left in between. This CDR3 contains 14 residues. Per germline, CDR1 ENHRY and CDR2 SYGVKD. This chain's CDR3 is CAISLDVGRGTQYF. The CDR3 bases are TGTGCCATCAGTTTAGACGTGGGACGAGGGACCCAGTACTTC.

In its sample, this clonotype was seen a few times. The CDR3 reads CASSSRRDPYEQYF. The CDR3 nucleotides are TGTGCCAGCAGCTCACGCCGGGACCCCTACGAGCAGTACTTC. V gene TRBV5-8 combines with J gene TRBJ2-7; possibly TRBD1 or TRBD2 for D (5 bases each). CDR1 is SGHTS, CDR2 YDEGEE, per germline. Trimming pared 3 bases from V and 2 bases from J, leaving 12 bases between. The CDR3 consists of 14 residues.

This chain connects TRBV24-1 to TRBJ1-2; TRBD1 matches 7 bases. The trim removed 4 bases at V and 4 bases at J, leaving 14 bases unmatched. The CDR3 runs to 17 residues. Germline V gene data show CDR1 as KGHDR and CDR2 as SFDVKD. The DNA for the CDR3 is TGTGCCACCAGTGACACTGCGGGGAACAGGGGAGCCTATGGCTACACCTTC. Residues: CATSDTAGNRGAYGYTF.

This clonotype occurred a few times. The V call is TRBV12-3 or TRBV12-4, the J call TRBJ2-1, with D unclear. This CDR3 is built from 14 residues. V was shortened by 3 bases and J by 4 bases, with 10 bases between the two germline ends. This chain's CDR3 is CASSFRVVYNEQFF. As DNA, the CDR3 is TGTGCCAGCAGTTTCCGAGTCGTTTACAATGAGCAGTTCTTC.

This clonotype was observed a few times. This sequence joins TRBV20-1 and TRBJ1-1; 7 nucleotides line up with TRBD1. This CDR3 contains 13 residues. Germline lookup yields CDR1 DFQATT and CDR2 SNEGSKA (reference sequence). The CDR3 DNA reads TGCGGGGGTTTGACAGGGATCGGCACTGAAGCTTTCTTT. Translated: CGGLTGIGTEAFF.

In its sample, this clonotype was seen a few times. The rearrangement joins TRBV4-1 to TRBJ2-3; D is unclear. Germline V gene data show CDR1 as MGHRA and CDR2 as YSYEKL. The CDR3 sequence is 16 residues long. The germline V and J ends were trimmed by 2 bases and 0 bases, with 12 bases remaining between them. In DNA form, the CDR3 reads TGCGCCAGCAGCCAAATTCCCTACTCTAGCACAGATACGCAGTATTTT. Amino acid sequence: CASSQIPYSSTDTQYF.

The chain employs TRBV20-1 and TRBJ2-7, with 7 bases that match TRBD1. Germline lookup yields CDR1 DFQATT and CDR2 SNEGSKA (reference sequence). This CDR3 comprises 13 residues. V was pared by 2 bases and J by 5 bases, with 6 bases of the junction left unmatched. CDR3 region: CSARKGAQDEQYF. CDR3 sequence (DNA): TGCAGTGCTAGAAAGGGGGCGCAGGACGAGCAGTACTTC.